This record concerns one T cell receptor beta chain sequence. Assay: immunoSEQ multiplex PCR; the TCRdb copy retains only in-frame clones and omits some. Of 110,000 or so clones listed, over 70% are singletons. This specimen comes from a study of blood T cell repertoires in COVID-19. For the study at large: T cells, B-cell-depleted T cells, or PBMCs provided the cDNA or gDNA that served as material.

CDR3 size: 15 residues. Trimming took 4 bases from V and 2 from J; bases not matched to a gene: 6. The germline gives CDR1 LNHDA, CDR2 SQIVND (reference sequence). The sequenced material came from peripheral blood. The TCR comes from a man over 45 with acute or convalescent COVID-19. This sequence joins TRBV19 and TRBJ2-3; 7 bases agree with TRBD1. The CDR3 sequence is CASSTPGTVTDTQYF. Written as DNA, the CDR3 is TGTGCCAGTAGTACCCCAGGGACAGTCACAGATACGCAGTATTTT. Combining the CDR3 with reference TRBV19 and TRBJ2-3 gives the whole variable domain DGGITQSPKYLFRKEGQNVTLSCEQNLNHDAMYWYRQDPGQGLRLIYYSQIVNDFQKGDIAEGYSVSREKKESFPLTVTSAQKNPTAFYLCASSTPGTVTDTQYFGPGTRLTVL.